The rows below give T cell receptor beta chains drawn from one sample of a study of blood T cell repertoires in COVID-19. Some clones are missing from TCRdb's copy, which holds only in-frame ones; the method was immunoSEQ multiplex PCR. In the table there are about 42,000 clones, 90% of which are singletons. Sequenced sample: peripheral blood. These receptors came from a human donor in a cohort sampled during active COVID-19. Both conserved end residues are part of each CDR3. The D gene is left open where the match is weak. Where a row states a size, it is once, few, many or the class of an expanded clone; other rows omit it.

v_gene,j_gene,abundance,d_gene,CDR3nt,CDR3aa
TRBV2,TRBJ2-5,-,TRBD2,TGTGCCAGCAGTCGGACTAGATCGGGCCAAGAGACCCAGTACTTC,CASSRTRSGQETQYF
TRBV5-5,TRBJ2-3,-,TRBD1,TGTGCCAGCAGCTTGACCGTACAGGGGGCGGTGAACACAGATACGCAGTATTTT,CASSLTVQGAVNTDTQYF
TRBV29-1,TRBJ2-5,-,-,TGCAGCGTTGAGGTTGGGTCAGGATATGAAGAGACCCAGTACTTC,CSVEVGSGYEETQYF
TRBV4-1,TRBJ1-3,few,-,TGCGCCAGCAGCCGCGACAGCAACTCTGGAAACACCATATATTTT,CASSRDSNSGNTIYF
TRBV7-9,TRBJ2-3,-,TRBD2,TGTGCCAGCAGCTTAGGTGCGGGAGGTAGGGCAGATACGCAGTATTTT,CASSLGAGGRADTQYF
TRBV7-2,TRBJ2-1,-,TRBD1,TGTGCCAGCAGCTTCGGACAGGGCAACTACAATGAGCAGTTCTTC,CASSFGQGNYNEQFF
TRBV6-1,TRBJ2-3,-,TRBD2,TGTGCCAGCAGTGAGGGACTAGCGGGGGGGACAGATACGCAGTATTTT,CASSEGLAGGTDTQYF
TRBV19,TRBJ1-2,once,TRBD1,TGTGCCAGTAGTATAGCCCAGCCCGGGACAGGGGGGTCCGGCTACACCTTC,CASSIAQPGTGGSGYTF
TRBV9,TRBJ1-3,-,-,TGTGCCAGCAGCGACGTTCCTTCTTTCAGGGTCAGCTCTGGAAACACCATATATTTT,CASSDVPSFRVSSGNTIYF
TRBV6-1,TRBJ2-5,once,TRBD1,TGTGCCAGCAGTGATGGGGGGACAGGGGGCGTCGAAAAGACCCAGTACTTC,CASSDGGTGGVEKTQYF
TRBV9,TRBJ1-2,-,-,TGTGCCAGCAGCCCTAATCTACGCGTCAACTATGGCTACACCTTC,CASSPNLRVNYGYTF
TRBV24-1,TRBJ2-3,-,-,TGTGCCACCAGTGGCGGCGGGGACTCGGATACGCAGTATTTT,CATSGGGDSDTQYF
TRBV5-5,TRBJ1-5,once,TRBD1,TGTGCCAGCAGCGCGGGACAGCTCAATCAGCCCCAGCATTTT,CASSAGQLNQPQHF
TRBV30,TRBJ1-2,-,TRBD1,TGTGCCTGGAACCTGCTTGACAGGGGGCGAGGCTACACCTTC,CAWNLLDRGRGYTF
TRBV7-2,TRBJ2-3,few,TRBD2,TGTGCCAGCAGCTTAATGTCTCTAGCGGGAGTCGTGGAGATAGATACGCAGTATTTT,CASSLMSLAGVVEIDTQYF
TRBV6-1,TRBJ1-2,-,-,TGTGCCAGCAGTGAGGTCCCGGTCTATGGCTACACCTTC,CASSEVPVYGYTF
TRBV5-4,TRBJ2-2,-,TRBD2,TGTGCCAGCAGCTCGGACCCAGCGGGAGTTGATACCGGGGAGCTGTTTTTT,CASSSDPAGVDTGELFF
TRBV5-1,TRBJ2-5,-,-,TGCGCCAGCAGCTTGATGGGGCGGGGAGAAGAGACCCAGTACTTC,CASSLMGRGEETQYF
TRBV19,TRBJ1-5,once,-,TGTGCCAGTAGTGCGAAGCGGACCGGCAATCAGCCCCAGCATTTT,CASSAKRTGNQPQHF
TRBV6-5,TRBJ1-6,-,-,TGTGCCAGCAGAAACGGGGGTGGTAATTCACCCCTCCACTTT,CASRNGGGNSPLHF
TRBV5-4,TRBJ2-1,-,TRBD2,TGTGCCAGCAGCCTGGGACTAGCGGGGTCTAATGAGCAGTTCTTC,CASSLGLAGSNEQFF
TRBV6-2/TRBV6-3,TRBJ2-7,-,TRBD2,TGTGCCAGCAGTTACGGAGCGGGAGTGCTCTACGAGCAGTACTTC,CASSYGAGVLYEQYF
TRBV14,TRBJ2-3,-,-,TGTGCCAGCAGCCAAGATCGATCCGCGGATACGCAGTATTTT,CASSQDRSADTQYF
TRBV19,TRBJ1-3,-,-,TGTGCCAGTAGTATACGCCGTCCGAGTGCTGGAAACACCATATATTTT,CASSIRRPSAGNTIYF